This TCR beta chain was identified during a study of T cells in Graves' hyperthyroidism and ophthalmopathy. Study context: Peripheral blood collection took place at initial diagnosis, before any treatment. Overall study results and limits: Most thyroid clonotypes expanded above 0.001 appeared in blood too.

What was amplified from RNA transcripts were TCR beta CDR3 regions. The HTBI primer set was used in a first-round RT-PCR of the TCR CDR3. TCRdb ran MiXCR on the multiplex PCR reads and lists one entry per CDR3 protein. Here the sample spans roughly 510,000 distinct CDR3 sequences, less than 25% being singletons. The table lists this clonotype with many counts. What it binds is not known. Germline V gene sequence: CDR1 MDHEN, CDR2 SYDVKM. There are 14 residues in the CDR3. V shed 6 bases and J 5 bases; nucleotides not matched to a gene: 7. Subjects aged 18 to 65 presented with newly diagnosed hyperthyroidism of less than 2 months' duration. PBMCs were derived from roughly 10 ml fresh peripheral blood.

Sequencing used blood. J is TRBJ1-1 and V is TRBV28; TRBD1 matches 9 bases. The sequence came from a man aged 18 to 35 with Graves' hyperthyroidism. CDR3 bases: TGTGCCAGCAGAGTAACAGGGGGCTTTACTGAAGCTTTCTTT. The encoded protein is CASRVTGGFTEAFF.